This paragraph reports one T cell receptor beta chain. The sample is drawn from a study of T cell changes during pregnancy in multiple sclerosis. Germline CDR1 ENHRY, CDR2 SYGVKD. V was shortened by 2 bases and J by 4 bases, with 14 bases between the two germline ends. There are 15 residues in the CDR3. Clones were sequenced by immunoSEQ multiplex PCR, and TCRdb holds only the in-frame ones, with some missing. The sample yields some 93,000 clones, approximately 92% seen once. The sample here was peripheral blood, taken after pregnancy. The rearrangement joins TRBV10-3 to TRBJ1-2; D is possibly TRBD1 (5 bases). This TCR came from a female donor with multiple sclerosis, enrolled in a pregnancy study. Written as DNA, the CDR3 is TGTGCCATCAGTGAGGCGGGGGATAGTACCTATGGCTACACCTTC. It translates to CAISEAGDSTYGYTF.